This paragraph covers one T cell receptor (beta chain) sequence. This clonotype has just a few counts. Its antigen has not been determined. No clone much larger than this one lies a single base away; base qualities are absent. Library preparation employed RT-PCR. Sequencing took place on a NextSeq 550. The public reads were reanalyzed by TCRdb: fastp trimming at Q25, MiXCR alignment, in-frame beta chains only. Duplicate CDR3 protein sequences are folded into a single record with the most common DNA and genes. The sample data list about a million distinct CDR3 sequences, and approximately 18% of these were observed just once. Roughly 6% of the sample comes from the top ten. The sample belongs to a study of patients and donors after allogeneic stem cell transplantation (dated by TCRdb to the early 2020s). Looking up the germline V gene yields CDR1 SQVTM and CDR2 ANQGSEA. The germline V end is reduced by 6 bases and the J end by 9 bases; junction bases left unmatched: 7. The CDR3, from cysteine to phenylalanine, totals 13 residues. The retained sequence is limited to the CDR3, 39 bases, with the frame set at the first base.

The sequence derives from a human donor who was either an allogeneic HSCT recipient or a stem cell or donor lymphocyte infusion donor (not recorded which). It is not recorded whose cells these are; they may come from a transplant donor. This chain joins TRBV29-1 to TRBJ2-1; 11 central bases correspond to TRBD2. Source material: blood, either unsorted or a sorted T cell fraction (not recorded which). The DNA is TGCAGCGTCATACTAGCGGGAGACTCTGAGCAGTTCTTC. Translated, this is CSVILAGDSEQFF.